This entry is about one TCR beta chain. This clone appeared once. Its antigen is currently not known. It has no much larger one-base neighbor in the sample; base qualities were not kept. Each collaborating institution followed its own protocols to collect whole blood in K2EDTA tubes. Collaborator samples were shipped for TCRbeta analysis as frozen whole blood, isolated PBMCs, or DNA extracted from either sample type. The sample belongs to a study of blood T cell repertoires in COVID-19 (TCRdb year 2020). The study in broad terms: Samples from collaborators originated in the United States, Italy and Spain and spanned both the acute and convalescent phases of COVID-19. The material from the prospective study consisted of cDNA or gDNA derived from T cells, B-cell-depleted T cells, or PBMCs. The repertoires were made available in a free public database intended to serve as a resource for research on the immune response to SARS-CoV-2. Where available, HLA class I and class II types were obtained from metadata supplied by the sample provider rather than from assay-based typing. The sample metadata nearly always contained a de-identified subject ID, COVID-19 status, age in years and sex. The samples were drawn from the first 160 participants of the ongoing ImmuneRACE study and from 950 to 1,500 subjects provided by 6 global collaborators. Deeply sampled blood TCRbeta repertoires from subjects exposed to, actively infected with, or recovered from COVID-19 were included in the dataset. General findings and caveats noted by the study authors: Clinical and demographic metadata were provided uncurated, with the amount varying by source and participant.

From the cysteine through the phenylalanine, the CDR3 covers 14 amino acids. Only the CDR3 part of the read is kept: 42 bases, read in frame from the first base. The germline V gene encodes CDR1 SGHNT and CDR2 YYREEE (reference sequence). Trimmed from V: 4 bases; trimmed from J: 3 bases; junction bases lacking a gene match: 7. TCRbeta CDR3 regions were amplified from genomic DNA by means of the immunoSEQ Assay, a bias-controlled multiplex PCR. Concerning the study's data processing: Within the assay, amplification of reference gene primers was used to estimate how many nucleated cells each sample contained. To quantify the absolute abundance of each unique TCRbeta CDR3 rearrangement, sequence reads were collapsed and filtered. For each sample, productive Simpson clonality was calculated as the square root of Simpson's diversity index over productive rearrangements. Not all clones reach the TCRdb copy of this immuneACCESS table, which keeps in-frame sequences only. Checked studies attribute under half of the gap to unresolved V genes and leave the rest unexplained. The V and J calls and the clone size are those of that table, but D and trimming were determined from the DNA. Recorded for this sample are 63,000 or so clones; 80% to 90% of them occurred a single time. The ten largest make up roughly an eighth of the sample.

This receptor was identified in a human donor in a cohort sampled during active COVID-19. The rearranged segments are TRBV5-4 and TRBJ2-7, and 7 bases in between align with TRBD1. The sequencing input was peripheral blood. The CDR3 protein: CASSPGTDFYEQYF. Read as DNA, the sequence is TGTGCCAGCAGCCCCGGGACAGACTTCTACGAGCAGTACTTC. Extended through the reference TRBV5-4 and TRBJ2-7 proteins, this CDR3 yields the full variable domain: ETGVTQSPTHLIKTRGQQVTLRCSSQSGHNTVSWYQQALGQGPQFIFQYYREEENGRGNFPPRFSGLQFPNYSSELNVNALELDDSALYLCASSPGTDFYEQYFGPGTRLTVT.